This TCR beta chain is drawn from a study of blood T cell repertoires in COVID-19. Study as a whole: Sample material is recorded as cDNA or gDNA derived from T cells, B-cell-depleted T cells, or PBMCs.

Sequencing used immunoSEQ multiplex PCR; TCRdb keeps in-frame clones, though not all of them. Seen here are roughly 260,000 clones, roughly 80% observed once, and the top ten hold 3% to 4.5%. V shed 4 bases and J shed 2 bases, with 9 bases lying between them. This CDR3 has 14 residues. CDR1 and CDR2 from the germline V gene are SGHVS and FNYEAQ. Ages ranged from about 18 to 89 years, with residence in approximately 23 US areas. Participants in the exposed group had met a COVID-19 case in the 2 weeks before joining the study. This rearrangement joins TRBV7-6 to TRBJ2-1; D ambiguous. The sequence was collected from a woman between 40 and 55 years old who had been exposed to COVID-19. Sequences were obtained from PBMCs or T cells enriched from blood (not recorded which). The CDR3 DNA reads TGTGCCAGCAGCTCTACCGGAGCCTACAATGAGCAGTTCTTC. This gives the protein CASSSTGAYNEQFF.